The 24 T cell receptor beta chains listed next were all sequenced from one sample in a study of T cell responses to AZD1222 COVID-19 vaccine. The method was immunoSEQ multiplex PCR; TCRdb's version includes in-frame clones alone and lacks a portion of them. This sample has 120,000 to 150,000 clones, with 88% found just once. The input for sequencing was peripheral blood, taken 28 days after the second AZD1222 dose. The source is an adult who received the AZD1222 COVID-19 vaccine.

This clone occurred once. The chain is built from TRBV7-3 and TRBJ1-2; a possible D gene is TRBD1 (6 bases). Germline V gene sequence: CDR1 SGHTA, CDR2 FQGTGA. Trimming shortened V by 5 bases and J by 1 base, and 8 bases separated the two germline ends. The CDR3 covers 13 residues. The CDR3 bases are TGTGCCAGCAGCCCGGACAGTAACTATGGCTACACCTTC. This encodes CASSPDSNYGYTF.

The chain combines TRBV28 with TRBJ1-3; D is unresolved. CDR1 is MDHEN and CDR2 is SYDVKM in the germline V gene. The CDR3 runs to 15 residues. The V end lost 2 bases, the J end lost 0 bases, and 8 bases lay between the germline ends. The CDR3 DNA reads TGTGCCAGCAGTTTACGGGCGAGCTCTGGAAACACCATATATTTT. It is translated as CASSLRASSGNTIYF.

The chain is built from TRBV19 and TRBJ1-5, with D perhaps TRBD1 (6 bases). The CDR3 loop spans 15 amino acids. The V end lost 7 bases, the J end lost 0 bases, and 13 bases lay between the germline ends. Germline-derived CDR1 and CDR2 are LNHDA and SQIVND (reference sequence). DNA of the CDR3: TGTGCCAGTATCGCGGGACACTATAGCAATCAGCCCCAGCATTTT. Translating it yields CASIAGHYSNQPQHF.

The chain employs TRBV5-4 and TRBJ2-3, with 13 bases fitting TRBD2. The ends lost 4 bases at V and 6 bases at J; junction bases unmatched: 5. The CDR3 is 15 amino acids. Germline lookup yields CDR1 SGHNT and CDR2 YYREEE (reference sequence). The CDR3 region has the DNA TGTGCCAGCAGCCCGGGACTAGCGGGATCGGATACGCAGTATTTT. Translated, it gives CASSPGLAGSDTQYF.

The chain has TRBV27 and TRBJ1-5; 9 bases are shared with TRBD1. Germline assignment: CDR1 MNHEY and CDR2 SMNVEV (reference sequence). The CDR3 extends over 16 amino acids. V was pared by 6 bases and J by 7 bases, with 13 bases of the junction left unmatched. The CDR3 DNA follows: TGTGCCAGCAGCCGATTTGGGACAGGGAAGTGGCAGCCCCAGCATTTT. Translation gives CASSRFGTGKWQPQHF.

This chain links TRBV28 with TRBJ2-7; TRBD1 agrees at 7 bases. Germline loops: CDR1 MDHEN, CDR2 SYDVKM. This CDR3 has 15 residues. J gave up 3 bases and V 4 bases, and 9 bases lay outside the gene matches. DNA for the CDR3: TGTGCCAGCAGTTCCAACAGGGGATCCCGCTACGAGCAGTACTTC. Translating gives CASSSNRGSRYEQYF. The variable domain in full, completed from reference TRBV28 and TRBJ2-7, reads DVKVTQSSRYLVKRTGEKVFLECVQDMDHENMFWYRQDPGLGLRLIYFSYDVKMKEKGDIPEGYSVSREKKERFSLILESASTNQTSMYLCASSSNRGSRYEQYFGPGTRLTVT.

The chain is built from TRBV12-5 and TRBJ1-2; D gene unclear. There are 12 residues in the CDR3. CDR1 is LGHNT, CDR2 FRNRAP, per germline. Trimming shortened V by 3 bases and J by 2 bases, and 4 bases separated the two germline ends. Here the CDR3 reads CASGFGNYGYTF. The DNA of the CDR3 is TGTGCTAGTGGTTTCGGGAACTATGGCTACACCTTC.

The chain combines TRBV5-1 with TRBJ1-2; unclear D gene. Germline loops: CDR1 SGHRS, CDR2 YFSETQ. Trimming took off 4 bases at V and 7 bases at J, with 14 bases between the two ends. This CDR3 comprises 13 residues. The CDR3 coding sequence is TGCGCCAGCAGCACCGAGGACGGTCGTGGCTACACCTTC. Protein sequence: CASSTEDGRGYTF. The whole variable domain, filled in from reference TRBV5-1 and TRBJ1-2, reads KAGVTQTPRYLIKTRGQQVTLSCSPISGHRSVSWYQQTPGQGLQFLFEYFSETQRNKGNFPGRFSGRQFSNSRSEMNVSTLELGDSALYLCASSTEDGRGYTFGSGTRLTVV.

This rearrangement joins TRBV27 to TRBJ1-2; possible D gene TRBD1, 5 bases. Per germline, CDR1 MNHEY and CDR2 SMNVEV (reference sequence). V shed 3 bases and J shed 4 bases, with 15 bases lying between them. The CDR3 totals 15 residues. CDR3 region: CASSLKGALSYGYTF. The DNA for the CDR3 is TGTGCCAGCAGTTTGAAAGGGGCCCTGAGCTATGGCTACACCTTC.

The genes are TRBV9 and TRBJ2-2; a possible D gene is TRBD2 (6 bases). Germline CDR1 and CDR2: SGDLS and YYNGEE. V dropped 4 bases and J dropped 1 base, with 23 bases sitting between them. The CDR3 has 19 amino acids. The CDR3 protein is CASSTRTPTRGGNTGELFF. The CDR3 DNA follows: TGTGCCAGCAGCACTCGTACCCCAACGAGGGGAGGGAACACCGGGGAGCTGTTTTTT.

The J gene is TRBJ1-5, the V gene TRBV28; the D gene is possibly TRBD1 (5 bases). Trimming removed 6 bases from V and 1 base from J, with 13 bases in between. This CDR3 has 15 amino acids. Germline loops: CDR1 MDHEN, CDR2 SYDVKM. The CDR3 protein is CASRRQGASNQPQHF. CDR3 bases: TGTGCCAGCAGGAGGCAGGGAGCAAGCAATCAGCCCCAGCATTTT.

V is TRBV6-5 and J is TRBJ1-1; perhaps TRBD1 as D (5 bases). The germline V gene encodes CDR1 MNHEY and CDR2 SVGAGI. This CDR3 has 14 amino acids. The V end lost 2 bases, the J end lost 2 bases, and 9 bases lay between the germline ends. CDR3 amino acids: CASSYDGGNTEAFF. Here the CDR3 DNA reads TGTGCCAGCAGTTACGACGGGGGAAACACTGAAGCTTTCTTT.

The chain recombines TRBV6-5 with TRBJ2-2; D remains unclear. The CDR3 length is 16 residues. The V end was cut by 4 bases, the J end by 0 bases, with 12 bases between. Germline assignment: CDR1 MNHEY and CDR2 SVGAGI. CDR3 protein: CASSSRSSPNTGELFF. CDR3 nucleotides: TGTGCCAGCAGTTCCCGGAGTAGCCCGAACACCGGGGAGCTGTTTTTT.

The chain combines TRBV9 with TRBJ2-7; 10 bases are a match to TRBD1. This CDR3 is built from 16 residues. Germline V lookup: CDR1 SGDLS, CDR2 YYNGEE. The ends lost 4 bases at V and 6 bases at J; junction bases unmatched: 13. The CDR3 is CASSPRIIGQGGEQYF. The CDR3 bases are TGTGCCAGCAGCCCACGCATTATTGGACAGGGGGGCGAGCAGTACTTC.

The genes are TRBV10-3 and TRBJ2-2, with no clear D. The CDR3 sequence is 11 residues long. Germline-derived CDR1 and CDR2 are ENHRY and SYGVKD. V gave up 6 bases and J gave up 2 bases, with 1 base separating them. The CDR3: CAIRNTGELFF. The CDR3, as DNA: TGTGCCATCAGAAACACCGGGGAGCTGTTTTTT.

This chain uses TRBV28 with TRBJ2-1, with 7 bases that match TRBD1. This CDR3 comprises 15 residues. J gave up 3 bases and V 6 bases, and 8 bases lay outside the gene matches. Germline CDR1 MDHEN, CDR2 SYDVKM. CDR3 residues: CASRGTDSLYNEQFF. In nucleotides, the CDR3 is TGTGCCAGCAGGGGGACAGACAGTCTCTACAATGAGCAGTTCTTC.

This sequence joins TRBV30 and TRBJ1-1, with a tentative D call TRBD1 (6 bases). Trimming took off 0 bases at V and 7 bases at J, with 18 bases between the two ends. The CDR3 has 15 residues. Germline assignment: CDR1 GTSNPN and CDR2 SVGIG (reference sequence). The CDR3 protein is CAWSVLARGRGEAFF. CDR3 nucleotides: TGTGCCTGGAGTGTATTAGCTCGGGGGCGAGGTGAAGCTTTCTTT.

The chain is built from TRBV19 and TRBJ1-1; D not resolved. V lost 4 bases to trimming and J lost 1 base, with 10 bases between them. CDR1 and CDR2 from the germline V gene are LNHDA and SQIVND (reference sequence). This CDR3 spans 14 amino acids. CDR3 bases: TGTGCCAGTAGTACCTTTTCAGAGAACACTGAAGCTTTCTTT. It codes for CASSTFSENTEAFF.

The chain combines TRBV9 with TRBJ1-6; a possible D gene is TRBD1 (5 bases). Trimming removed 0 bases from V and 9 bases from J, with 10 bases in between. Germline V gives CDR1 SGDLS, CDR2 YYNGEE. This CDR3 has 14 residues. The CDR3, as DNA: TGTGCCAGCAGCGTAGCTGGGGGAGGTTCACCCCTCCACTTT. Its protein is CASSVAGGGSPLHF.

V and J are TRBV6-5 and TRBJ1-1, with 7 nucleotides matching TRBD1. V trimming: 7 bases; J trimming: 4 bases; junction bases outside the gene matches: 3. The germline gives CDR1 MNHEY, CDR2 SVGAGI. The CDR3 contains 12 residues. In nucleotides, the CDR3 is TGTGCCAGCACTCAGGGGGGCACTGAAGCTTTCTTT. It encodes CASTQGGTEAFF.

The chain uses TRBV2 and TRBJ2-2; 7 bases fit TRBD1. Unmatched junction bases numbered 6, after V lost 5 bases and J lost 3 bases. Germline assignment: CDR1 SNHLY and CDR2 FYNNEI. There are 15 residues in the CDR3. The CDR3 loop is CASSPQGIDTGELFF. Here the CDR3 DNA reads TGTGCCAGCAGTCCACAGGGGATTGACACCGGGGAGCTGTTTTTT.

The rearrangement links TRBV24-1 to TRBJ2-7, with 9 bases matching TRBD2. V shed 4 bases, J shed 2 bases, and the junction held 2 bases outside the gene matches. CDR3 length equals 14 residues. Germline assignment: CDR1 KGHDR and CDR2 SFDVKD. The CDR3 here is CATSEASGAYEQYF. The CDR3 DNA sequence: TGTGCCACCAGTGAGGCTAGCGGGGCCTACGAGCAGTACTTC.

This CDR3 reads CASQTSGIAGELFF. The DNA for the CDR3 is TGTGCCAGCCAGACTAGCGGGATTGCCGGGGAGCTGTTTTTT. This chain joins TRBV19 and TRBJ2-2, with 11 bases fitting TRBD2. Per germline, CDR1 LNHDA and CDR2 SQIVND (reference sequence). The CDR3 is made up of 14 amino acids. The junction had 6 bases not matched to a gene; V was cut back by 9 bases and J by 6 bases.

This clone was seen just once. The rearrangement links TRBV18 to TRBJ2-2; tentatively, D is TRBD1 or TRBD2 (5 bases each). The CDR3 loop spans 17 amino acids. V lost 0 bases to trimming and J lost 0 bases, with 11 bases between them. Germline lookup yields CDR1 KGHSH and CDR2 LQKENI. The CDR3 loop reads CASSPPSRGPNTGELFF. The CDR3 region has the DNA TGTGCCAGCTCACCACCATCGAGGGGACCGAACACCGGGGAGCTGTTTTTT.